Included here is one T cell receptor (beta chain) sequence, with context. Sequence at one end of the junction differs from germline and may be a read error. This entry belongs to a study of blood T cell repertoires in COVID-19. Looked up from germline, CDR1 is GTSNPN and CDR2 is SVGIG (reference sequence). The CDR3 runs to 12 residues. Produced via immunoSEQ multiplex PCR; TCRdb's table is partial and in-frame only. Found here are about 76,000 clones, around 87% of them singletons; the top ten hold roughly an eighth. The chain links TRBV30 to TRBJ2-5; D is undetermined. This TCR derives from a human donor in a cohort sampled during active COVID-19. Sequencing was done on a sample of peripheral blood. This chain's CDR3 is CACSGSAETQYF. The DNA for the CDR3 is TGTGCCTGTAGTGGCTCAGCGGAGACCCAGTACTTC.